Only one count was recorded for the clone carrying this TCR beta chain. Its cognate antigen is unknown. The sample originates from a study of cytomegalovirus exposure and HLA in healthy donors. Study-level findings and limits: When the data were analyzed later, several of the most significant clusters appeared to be linked to common viral pathogens.

The V end lost 4 bases, the J end lost 4 bases, and 14 bases lay between the germline ends. This CDR3 region has 14 residues. From germline, CDR1 is SGHDT and CDR2 YYEEEE. The PCR made use of 60 Vbeta and 13 Jbeta primers. The repertoire was sequenced with immunoSEQ multiplex PCR; TCRdb's copy has only in-frame clones and lacks some. Counted here are 200,000 or so clones, around 80% occurring once; the ten biggest clones make up about 16%. Each donor's status was that of a healthy bone marrow donor. The source of this sequence is a man aged 35 to 55 in good health and CMV-seronegative. Sequences were obtained from PBMCs. This chain uses TRBV5-6 with TRBJ1-2; no clear D. The CDR3 DNA reads TGTGCCAGCAGCCGAGGGCAGACTATCTATGGCTACACCTTC. Its protein is CASSRGQTIYGYTF.